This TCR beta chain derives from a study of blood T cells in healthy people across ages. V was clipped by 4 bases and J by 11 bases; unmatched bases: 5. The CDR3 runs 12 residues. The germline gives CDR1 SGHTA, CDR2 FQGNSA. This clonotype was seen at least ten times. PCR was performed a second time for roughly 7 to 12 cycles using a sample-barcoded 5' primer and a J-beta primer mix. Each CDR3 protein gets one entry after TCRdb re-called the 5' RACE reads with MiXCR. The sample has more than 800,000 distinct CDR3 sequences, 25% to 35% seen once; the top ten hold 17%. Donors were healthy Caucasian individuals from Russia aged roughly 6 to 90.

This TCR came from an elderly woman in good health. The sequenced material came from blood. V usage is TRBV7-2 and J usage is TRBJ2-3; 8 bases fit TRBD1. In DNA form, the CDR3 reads TGTGCCAGCAGCTCCGGACAGGGTATGCAGTATTTT. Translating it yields CASSSGQGMQYF.